This TCR beta chain was captured by sequencing in a study of blood T cell repertoires in COVID-19. Germline CDR1 SGDLS, CDR2 YYNGEE. CDR3 length equals 14 residues. Unmatched junction bases numbered 10, after V lost 7 bases and J lost 6 bases. Assay: immunoSEQ multiplex PCR; the TCRdb copy retains only in-frame clones and omits some. The profile covers over 150,000 clones, with about four fifths appearing a single time and about 3.5% taken by the ten largest. This clone was recorded once. The chain recombines TRBV9 with TRBJ2-1; 7 nucleotides align to TRBD2. This sequence was found in a woman aged 30 to 39 who had recovered from COVID-19. The sample taken for sequencing was PBMCs or T cells enriched from blood (not recorded which). The CDR3 nucleotides read TGTGCCAGCGGCCTCCGGGACTACCTCAATGAGCAGTTCTTC. Translation gives CASGLRDYLNEQFF.